This T cell receptor beta chain was observed in a study of blood T cell repertoires in COVID-19 (dated by TCRdb to 2020 to 2021). General notes on the study: Samples from collaborators originated in the United States, Italy and Spain and spanned both the acute and convalescent phases of COVID-19. The prospective study material was composed of cDNA or gDNA derived from T cells, B-cell-depleted T cells, or PBMCs. Subjects who had been exposed to COVID-19, were actively infected with it, or had recovered from it provided the deeply sampled blood TCRbeta repertoires that made up the dataset. The repertoires were released in a freely available public database intended as a resource for research on the immune response to SARS-CoV-2. Samples were obtained from the ongoing ImmuneRACE study (first 160 participants) and from some 1,200 subjects provided by 6 global collaborators. A de-identified subject ID, COVID-19 status, age in years and sex were almost always included in the sample metadata. Where HLA class I and class II types were available, the types were taken from metadata supplied by the sample provider, not from assay-based typing.

About this clone itself: The antigen this receptor binds is unknown. No clone much larger than this one lies a single base away; base qualities are absent.

From cysteine to phenylalanine, the CDR3 is 12 amino acids long. The read is trimmed to its CDR3 DNA, 36 bases read in frame from base 1. TCRbeta CDR3 regions were amplified from genomic DNA using the immunoSEQ Assay, a bias-controlled multiplex PCR. As for the original processing: Nucleated cell counts per sample were estimated from amplification of reference gene primers within the assay. To quantify the absolute abundance of each unique TCRbeta CDR3 rearrangement, sequence reads were collapsed and filtered. Productive Simpson clonality was computed per sample as the square root of Simpson's diversity index over productive rearrangements. The source is immuneACCESS, and TCRdb retained only in-frame sequences with V and J called. Part of the clones is not carried over; for the studies checked, unresolved V genes explain less than half of this, and the remainder is unexplained. D and trimming come from the DNA, and the V and J calls and clone size come from that table. Counted in this sample were 80,000 to 100,000 clones; approximately 80% of them appeared once. The ten top clones hold about 11% of the sample.

Here is what the overall study found, with its caveats: How much clinical and demographic metadata was included differed by source and by participant, and the metadata was provided uncurated.

Whole blood was collected in K2EDTA tubes by collaborating institutions according to the institutions' own protocols. For TCRbeta analysis, collaborator samples were shipped as frozen whole blood, as isolated PBMCs, or as DNA extracted from either sample type. This clonotype was obtained from a man between 65 and 85 years old with active or convalescent COVID-19. Sequencing input: peripheral blood. This receptor chain uses TRBV21-1 and TRBJ1-2; the table names TRBD1, a call not compared with the DNA. TRBV21-1 counts as a pseudogene. For the CDR3, the sequence is CASSGTDYGYTF. The DNA sequence is TGTGCCAGCTCCGGGACAGACTATGGCTACACCTTC.